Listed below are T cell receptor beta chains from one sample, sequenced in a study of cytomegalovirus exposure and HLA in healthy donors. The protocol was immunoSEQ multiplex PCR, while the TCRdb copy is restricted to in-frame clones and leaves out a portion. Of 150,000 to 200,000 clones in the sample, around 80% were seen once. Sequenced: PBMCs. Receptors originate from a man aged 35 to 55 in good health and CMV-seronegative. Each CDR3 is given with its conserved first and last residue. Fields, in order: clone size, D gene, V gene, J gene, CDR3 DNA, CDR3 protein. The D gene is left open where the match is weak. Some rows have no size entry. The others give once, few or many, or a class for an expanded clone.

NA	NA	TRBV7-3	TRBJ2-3	TGTGCCAGCAGCTTAGATAGAACAGATACGCAGTATTTT	CASSLDRTDTQYF
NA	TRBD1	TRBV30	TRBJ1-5	TGTGCCTGGAGCCGGGACAGGGAAGGACAGCCCCAGCATTTT	CAWSRDREGQPQHF
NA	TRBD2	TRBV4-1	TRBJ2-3	TGCGCCAGCAGGAGCGGGGTCACAGATACGCAGTATTTT	CASRSGVTDTQYF
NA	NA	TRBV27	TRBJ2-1	TGTGCCAGCAGTTTCGGGAGAAACAATGAGCAGTTCTTC	CASSFGRNNEQFF
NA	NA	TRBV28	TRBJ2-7	TGTGCCAGCAGTTTAAACCCCGGACAAATCTCCTACGAGCAGTACTTC	CASSLNPGQISYEQYF
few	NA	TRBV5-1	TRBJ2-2	TGCGCCAGCAGCCCCGGCTTAGGCAGGGTGGACACCGGGGAGCTGTTTTTT	CASSPGLGRVDTGELFF
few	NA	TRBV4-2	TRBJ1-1	TGTGCCAGCAGCCAAGGGACAGTGGACATGAACACTGAAGCTTTCTTT	CASSQGTVDMNTEAFF
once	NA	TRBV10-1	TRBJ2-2	TGCGCCAGCAGTGAGTCGAAGGGAGGTTGGAACACCGGGGAGCTGTTTTTT	CASSESKGGWNTGELFF
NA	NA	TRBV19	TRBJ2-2	TGTGCCAGTAGTCCTAGTGCCGGGGAGCTGTTTTTT	CASSPSAGELFF
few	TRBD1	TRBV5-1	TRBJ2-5	TGCGCCAGCAGCTCCTGGACAGGGGATCAAGAGACCCAGTACTTC	CASSSWTGDQETQYF
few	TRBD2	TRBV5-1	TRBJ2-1	TGCGCCAGCAGCGCCCGACTAGCAGCCAACTACAATGAGCAGTTCTTC	CASSARLAANYNEQFF
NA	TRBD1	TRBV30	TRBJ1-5	TGTGCGTTGACAGGGGGCAAGATGGGCAATCAGCCCCAGCATTTT	CALTGGKMGNQPQHF
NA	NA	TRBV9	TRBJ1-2	TGTGCCAGCAGCCAAACAGTAACAAGTTATGGCTACACCTTC	CASSQTVTSYGYTF
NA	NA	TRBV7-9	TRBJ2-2	TGTGCCAGCAGCCCTTGGACTGCTTTTGGCACCGGGGAGCTGTTTTTT	CASSPWTAFGTGELFF
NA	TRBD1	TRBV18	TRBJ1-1	TGTGCCAGCTCCTCCGGACAGGCGAACACTGAAGCTTTCTTT	CASSSGQANTEAFF
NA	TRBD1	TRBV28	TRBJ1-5	TGTGCCAGCAGCGGGACAGGAAATCAGCCCCAGCATTTT	CASSGTGNQPQHF
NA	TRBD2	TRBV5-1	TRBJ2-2	TGCGCCAGCAGCTTGCCCTTAGCGGGAGCGGGGTCCGGGGAGCTGTTTTTT	CASSLPLAGAGSGELFF
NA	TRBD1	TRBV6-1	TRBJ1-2	TGTGCCAGCAGTGAAGGCGGGACAGACTCTTTTAACTATGGCTACACCTTC	CASSEGGTDSFNYGYTF
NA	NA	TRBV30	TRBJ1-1	TGTGCCTGGAGTTATCGGGTGGTGGCTGAAGCTTTCTTT	CAWSYRVVAEAFF
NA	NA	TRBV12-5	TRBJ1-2	TGTGCTAGTGCCCAATCCGGGAATGGTGACTACACCTTC	CASAQSGNGDYTF
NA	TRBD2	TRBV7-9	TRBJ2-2	TGTGCCAGCAGCGGCCGGACTAGCGGAAACGGGGAGCTGTTTTTT	CASSGRTSGNGELFF
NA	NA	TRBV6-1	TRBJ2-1	TGTGCCAGCAGTCCCCTAGCGGAGCAGTTCTTC	CASSPLAEQFF
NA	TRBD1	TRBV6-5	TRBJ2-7	TGTGCCAGCAGTCCCGACAGGGAAGAGCAGTACTTC	CASSPDREEQYF
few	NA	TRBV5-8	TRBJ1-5	TGTGCCAGCAGCTTGGACATTAATCAGCCCCAGCATTTT	CASSLDINQPQHF
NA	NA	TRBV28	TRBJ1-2	TGTGCCAGCTGGACAGCGCCACGCGGGGGCTACACCTTC	CASWTAPRGGYTF
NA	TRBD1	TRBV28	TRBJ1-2	TGTGCCAGCAGGGAAATCAGGGGGCTACCCTATGGCTACACCTTC	CASREIRGLPYGYTF
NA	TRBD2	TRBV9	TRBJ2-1	TGTGCCAGCAGCACAGACGGGACTAGCGGATCCAATGAGCAGTTCTTC	CASSTDGTSGSNEQFF
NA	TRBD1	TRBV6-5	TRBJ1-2	TGTGCCAGCAGTTACTCCGGGACAGGTGACTATGGCTACACCTTC	CASSYSGTGDYGYTF
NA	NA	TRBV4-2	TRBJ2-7	TGTGCCAGCAGCCAAGATCCAGCGGAGAGATACGAGCAGTACTTC	CASSQDPAERYEQYF
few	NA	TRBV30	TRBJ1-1	TGTGCCTGGAGTGTAGGAGGGACCGCGGATTCGGGAGCTTTCTTT	CAWSVGGTADSGAFF
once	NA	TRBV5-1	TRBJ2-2	TGCGCCAGCACACTCGACAGGCCCGAAACCGGGGAGCTGTTTTTT	CASTLDRPETGELFF
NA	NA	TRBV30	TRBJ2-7	TGTGCCTGGAGTGTCTCTAGCTACGAGCAGTACTTC	CAWSVSSYEQYF
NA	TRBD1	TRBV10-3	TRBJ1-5	TGTGCCATCACCCCTTGGGACAGGGAGAAATGGCCCCAGCATTTT	CAITPWDREKWPQHF
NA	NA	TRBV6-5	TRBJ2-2	TGTGCCAGCAGTTATGGGGAGTACACCGGGGAGCTGTTTTTT	CASSYGEYTGELFF
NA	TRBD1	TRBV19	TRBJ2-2	TGTGCCAGTAGGGTGGCGACAGGGTTCACCGGGGAGCTGTTTTTT	CASRVATGFTGELFF
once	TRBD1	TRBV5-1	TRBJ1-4	TGCGCCAGCAGCTTGGGGACAGGGGTTAATGAAAAACTGTTTTTT	CASSLGTGVNEKLFF
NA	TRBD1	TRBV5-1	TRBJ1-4	TGCGCCAGCAGCTTCGGGACAGGGTTGGATGAAAAACTGTTTTTT	CASSFGTGLDEKLFF
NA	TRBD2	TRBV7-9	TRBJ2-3	TGTGCCAGCAGCGCGACTAGCGGGAGACCAGATACGCAGTATTTT	CASSATSGRPDTQYF
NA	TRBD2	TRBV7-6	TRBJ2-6	TGTGCCAGCAGCGGGAGCTTGGGGGGGTCTGGGGCCAACGTCCTGACTTTC	CASSGSLGGSGANVLTF
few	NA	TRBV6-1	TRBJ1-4	TGTGCCAGCAGGCGGGGAAATGAAAAACTGTTTTTT	CASRRGNEKLFF
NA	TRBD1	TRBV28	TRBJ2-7	TGTGCCAGCAGTCCCTGGGGACAGGGCTCCTACGAGCAGTACTTC	CASSPWGQGSYEQYF
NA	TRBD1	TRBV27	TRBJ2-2	TGTGCCAGCAGTTCGCTGGACAGGGGGCTTACCGGGGAGCTGTTTTTT	CASSSLDRGLTGELFF
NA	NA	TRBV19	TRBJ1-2	TGTGCCAGTAGTAGACAAATTAACTATGGCTACACCTTC	CASSRQINYGYTF
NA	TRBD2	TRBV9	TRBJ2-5	TGTGCCAGCAGCGTAGGTCTAGCGGGAGTTGGGGAGACCCAGTACTTC	CASSVGLAGVGETQYF
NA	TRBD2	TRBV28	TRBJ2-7	TGTGCCAGCAGTTTAGGCTCTAGCGGGAGCCCGCAGTACTTC	CASSLGSSGSPQYF
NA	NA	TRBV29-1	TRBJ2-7	TGCAGCGTTGCACTAAGGCGGGATTCCTCCTACGAGCAGTACTTC	CSVALRRDSSYEQYF
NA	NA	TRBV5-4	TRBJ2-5	TGTGCCAGCAACCCCCCGGGTCTGGAGACCCAGTACTTC	CASNPPGLETQYF
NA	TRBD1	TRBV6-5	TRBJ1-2	TGTGCCAGCAGTGGACACAGGGGAGGAGGCTATGGCTACACCTTC	CASSGHRGGGYGYTF
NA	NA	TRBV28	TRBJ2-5	TGTGCCAGCAACCTAGCAATGGAGACCCAGTACTTC	CASNLAMETQYF
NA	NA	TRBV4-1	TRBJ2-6	TGCGCCAGCAGCCCAGGGCAGGGATTGGCCAACGTCCTGACTTTC	CASSPGQGLANVLTF
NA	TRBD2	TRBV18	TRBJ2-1	TGTGCCAGCTCACCACCGGGACTAGCGGGCGGTGAGCAGTTCTTC	CASSPPGLAGGEQFF
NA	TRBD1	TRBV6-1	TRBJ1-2	TGTGCCAGCACTAGGGACAGCCCAAACTATGGCTACACCTTC	CASTRDSPNYGYTF
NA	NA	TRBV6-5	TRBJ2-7	TGTGCCAGCAGTTACTTCGACGGGACCTACGAGCAGTACTTC	CASSYFDGTYEQYF
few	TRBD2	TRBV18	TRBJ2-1	TGTGCCAGCTCAATACCGGGCCTAGCGGGACGCAATGAGCAGTTCTTC	CASSIPGLAGRNEQFF
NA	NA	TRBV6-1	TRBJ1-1	TGTGCCAGCAGTGCAGGGGTTGGCACTGAAGCTTTCTTT	CASSAGVGTEAFF
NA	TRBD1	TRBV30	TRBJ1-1	TGTGCCTGGAGTTGGGGGACAGGGGGAACTGAAGCTTTCTTT	CAWSWGTGGTEAFF
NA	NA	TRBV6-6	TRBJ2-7	TGTGCCAGCAGTTACTCGGAGTACTACGAGCAGTACTTC	CASSYSEYYEQYF